This T cell receptor (beta chain) was found in a study of CD8+CD57+ T cells in acquired aplastic anemia. Whole-study findings and limits: Patients and controls shared 25 to 35 CD8+ CDR3 sequences, highly expressed in patients.

Genomic DNA provided the template from which TCR beta VDJ and CDR3 profiles were obtained. MiXCR was run by TCRdb on the reads, yielding one entry per CDR3 protein. The sample contains roughly 100,000 distinct CDR3 sequences, around two thirds of which appear only once. Turning to this clonotype: The target antigen is unknown.

The authors sequenced patients whose flow cytometry had shown CD8+CD57+ cell expansion. Severe acquired aplastic anemia was the diagnosis recorded for all patients. The germline V and J ends were trimmed by 6 bases and 2 bases, with 17 bases remaining between them. This CDR3 comprises 15 residues. CDR1 and CDR2 from the germline V gene are SNHLY and FYNNEI. This clonotype was sampled from a human donor with aplastic anemia. The chain couples TRBV2 to TRBJ2-7; the D gene could be TRBD1 or TRBD2 (5 bases each). The specimen sequenced was sorted CD4+, CD8+, or CD8+CD57+ T cells (not recorded which) from PBMCs. DNA for the CDR3: TGTGCCAGCAGCTTAAGACGGGACGCTGCCTACGAGCAGTACTTC. This gives the protein CASSLRRDAAYEQYF.